This T cell receptor (beta chain) was observed in a study of T cell responses to AZD1222 COVID-19 vaccine (dated by TCRdb to the early 2020s). For the wider study: TCR sequencing was performed for roughly 250 trial participants, of whom around 200 were given two doses of AZD1222 and about 25 were given two doses of MenACWY control vaccine. Trial participants were enrolled into age subgroups of 18-55, 56-69 and 70-plus years, which contained approximately 150, 28 and 58 TCR-sequenced participants, respectively. Study-level results and caveats: The 56-69-year group was small, and its depth increase did not reach significance, likely because of low power. Conclusions about previously exposed vaccinees were limited because only six AZD1222 recipients were SARS-CoV-2 seropositive at baseline. After two AZD1222 doses, spike-specific TCR breadth and depth were significantly higher than at day 0 and than in MenACWY recipients. The vaccine-associated CD4 TCRs covered the entire spike protein, and the dominant responses fell in regions 160-218 and 743-854. Because no samples from the day 14 peak response were available, repertoires could be characterized only after the peak T cell response. Reportedly, close to half of the unique spike-specific TCRs recognized epitopes lying outside the regions that are mutated in the B.1.351 and B.1.1.7 variants. Most participants were white British and females outnumbered males, and the authors suggested that clonal diversity may have been underestimated.

The CDR3 regions of human TCRbeta chains were analyzed by immunosequencing. Per the source publication's procedure: Repertoire TCRs were checked for matches against a reference library of SARS-CoV-2-specific TCRs that had been generated using the MIRA antigen-specificity platform. Breadth meant the fraction of unique TCRs that were SARS-CoV-2-associated, whereas depth meant the fraction of total T cells that were SARS-CoV-2-associated. Each spike-specific TCR was assigned to its reactive spike region and to a CD4 or CD8 class using the MIRA data. Log10-transformed breadth and depth values were compared by one-way ANOVA with Sidak's multiple comparisons tests. Imported from immuneACCESS, the table was reduced by TCRdb to in-frame sequences with V and J called. These copies leave out some clones; in studies compared against another copy, an unresolved V gene accounts for under half, and the cause of the remainder is not known. V and J calls and clone size are as listed in that table; D and trimming were resolved from the DNA. This sample comprises about 200,000 clones, more than 80% of them detected only once. About 3.5% of the sample lies in the top ten.

The sample's time point label, decoded: about 28 days (+/-7) after the second vaccine dose. The label giving this sample's treatment or condition can be read as: meningococcal conjugate vaccine given as trial control. The vaccinee samples were drawn from two UK trials, COV001 and COV002, one of which was a single-blind randomized controlled phase 2/3 trial testing AZD1222 (ChAdOx1 nCoV-19) in healthy adults. For TCRbeta chain sequencing, PBMC samples from trial participants were taken at day 0 and at day 28 after the second dose. This clone was seen a single time. Its antigen target is currently unknown. No base qualities exist here, and no much larger clone lies one base off it. The same CDR3 also results from other DNA sequences found in this sample. Including the terminal cysteine and phenylalanine, the CDR3 comprises 15 residues. The CDR3 DNA has 45 bases and is translated from base 1. The germline V gene (reference sequence) gives CDR1 as LNHNV and CDR2 as YYDKDF. V is clipped by 0 bases and J by 1 base, and the sequence between their germline boundaries is 7 bases long.

The chain links TRBV15 with TRBJ1-5, with the D gene not confidently named. This sample comprised peripheral blood, obtained 28 days after the second dose of the MenACWY control vaccine. The source is an adult who received the MenACWY meningococcal vaccine as a control. CDR3 sequence: CATSRDRGSNQPQHF. The sequenced DNA: TGTGCCACCAGCAGAGATCGTGGCAGCAATCAGCCCCAGCATTTT. Extended through the reference TRBV15 and TRBJ1-5 proteins, this CDR3 yields the full variable domain: DAMVIQNPRYQVTQFGKPVTLSCSQTLNHNVMYWYQQKSSQAPKLLFHYYDKDFNNEADTPDNFQSRRPNTSFCFLDIRSPGLGDTAMYLCATSRDRGSNQPQHFGDGTRLSIL.